These 25 T cell receptor beta chains share one sample of origin, sequenced in a study of radiotherapy plus CTLA-4 blockade in lung cancer. Data came from immunoSEQ multiplex PCR; TCRdb stores just in-frame clones and leaves some out. Here the sample spans fewer than 150,000 clones, about 77% being singletons. This specimen consisted of peripheral blood, obtained from a patient treated with radiotherapy plus ipilimumab. The origin of the receptors is a human donor with non-small cell lung cancer who had a partial response to radiotherapy plus ipilimumab.

J is TRBJ2-3 and V is TRBV11-3; 7 nucleotides match TRBD2. Germline-derived CDR1 and CDR2 are SGHNT and YENEEA. This CDR3 has 17 amino acids. The ends lost 0 bases at V and 4 bases at J; junction bases unmatched: 10. DNA of the CDR3: TGTGCCAGCAGCTTAGATCGGGATAGCGGGTTCCCAGATACGCAGTATTTT. As protein: CASSLDRDSGFPDTQYF.

The chain joins TRBV11-2 to TRBJ1-1, with TRBD1 as a possible D gene (5 bases). This CDR3 is 16 amino acids long. V was clipped by 4 bases and J by 3 bases, with 18 bases between them. Looked up from germline, CDR1 is SGHAT and CDR2 is FQNNGV. CDR3 sequence: CASSSYGTVEDTEAFF. Here the CDR3 DNA reads TGTGCCAGCAGCTCTTACGGGACTGTTGAGGACACTGAAGCTTTCTTT.

The V and J genes are TRBV5-5 and TRBJ1-5; perhaps TRBD1 as D (6 bases). This CDR3 comprises 13 residues. CDR1 is SGHKS, CDR2 YYEKEE, per germline (reference sequence). V was cut by 4 bases and J by 7 bases, with 12 bases left in between. CDR3 sequence reads: CASSTPGEQPQHF. DNA for the CDR3: TGTGCCAGCAGCACTCCAGGGGAACAGCCCCAGCATTTT.

This chain uses TRBV5-1 with TRBJ2-6; the match to TRBD1 covers 7 bases. Germline V gene lookup returns CDR1 SGHRS and CDR2 YFSETQ. V shed 5 bases, J shed 2 bases, and the junction held 7 bases outside the gene matches. The CDR3 sequence is 16 residues long. The CDR3 bases are TGCGCCAGCAGGCAGGGGGTGGCGACTGGGGCCAACGTCCTGACTTTC. Protein: CASRQGVATGANVLTF.

The chain couples TRBV4-1 to TRBJ1-1; D unresolved. The CDR3 contains 15 residues. Trimming pared 7 bases from V and 1 base from J, leaving 16 bases between. The V gene's germline CDR1 is MGHRA and CDR2 YSYEKL. The CDR3 reads CASTQTGRTNTEAFF. CDR3 bases: TGCGCCAGCACCCAGACCGGGAGGACGAACACTGAAGCTTTCTTT.

The rearrangement uses TRBV7-2 and TRBJ1-1; 10 bases match TRBD1. The CDR3 is made up of 14 amino acids. V lost 2 bases, J lost 8 bases, and 5 bases stayed unmatched. CDR1 and CDR2 (germline): SGHTA, FQGNSA. The CDR3 sequence: CASSLMSDRGEAFF. CDR3 bases: TGTGCCAGCAGCTTAATGTCGGACAGGGGGGAAGCTTTCTTT.

V gene TRBV7-2 combines with J gene TRBJ1-2, with 7 bases aligning to TRBD1. This CDR3 comprises 13 residues. The ends lost 6 bases at V and 7 bases at J; junction bases unmatched: 8. Germline CDR1 and CDR2: SGHTA and FQGNSA. The CDR3 sequence: CASSLDRVGGYTF. The CDR3 bases are TGTGCCAGCAGTCTCGACAGGGTTGGTGGCTACACCTTC.

This CDR3 is CASSIALAGDFYEQYF. The CDR3 DNA reads as TGTGCCAGTAGTATAGCGCTAGCGGGAGATTTCTACGAGCAGTACTTC. The V gene is TRBV19, the J gene TRBJ2-7; TRBD2 agrees at 10 bases. Losses at the gene ends were 1 base for V and 3 bases for J; bases not matched to a gene: 6. The CDR3 loop spans 16 amino acids. CDR1 and CDR2 from the germline V gene are LNHDA and SQIVND (reference sequence).

The chain recombines TRBV25-1 with TRBJ2-2, with 9 bases fitting TRBD1. Trimming cost V 8 bases and J 5 bases; bases outside gene matches: 9. The CDR3 has 15 amino acids. Germline assignment: CDR1 MGHDK and CDR2 SYGVNS. Here the CDR3 DNA reads TGTGCCAGCGACCCCGGGACAGGGTTGACCGGGGAGCTGTTTTTT. Protein product: CASDPGTGLTGELFF.

In its sample, this clone was seen once. The chain employs TRBV18 and TRBJ1-2; TRBD1 is a possible D gene (6 bases). The germline gives CDR1 KGHSH, CDR2 LQKENI. Trimming shortened V by 0 bases and J by 4 bases, and 18 bases separated the two germline ends. The CDR3 covers 17 residues. In DNA form, the CDR3 reads TGTGCCAGCTCACCACCCGGGACACATCTAGTCGGCTATGGCTACACCTTC. Its translation is CASSPPGTHLVGYGYTF.

CDR3 coding DNA: TGTGCCAGCAGCTTAGCCCTAGCGGTAACCTACAATGAGCAGTTCTTC. Translated: CASSLALAVTYNEQFF. The V and J genes are TRBV7-2 and TRBJ2-1, with TRBD2 matching over 7 bases. Trimming removed 0 bases from V and 2 bases from J; junction bases left unmatched: 4. This CDR3 has 16 amino acids. In germline, CDR1 is SGHTA, CDR2 FQGNSA.

This clone was recorded once. The chain links TRBV4-2 to TRBJ1-6; TRBD1 agrees at 10 bases. Germline-derived CDR1 and CDR2 are LGHNA and YNFKEQ. The CDR3 consists of 16 residues. J lost 10 bases, V lost 0 bases, and 6 bases had no gene match. The CDR3 DNA sequence: TGTGCCAGCAGCCAAGATGGTATGGACAGGGGGTCACCCCTCCACTTT. Its protein is CASSQDGMDRGSPLHF.

The chain links TRBV19 to TRBJ2-3; D may be TRBD1 (6 bases). The CDR3 spans 15 residues. Trimming took off 3 bases at V and 6 bases at J, with 16 bases between the two ends. Germline values: CDR1 LNHDA, CDR2 SQIVND (reference sequence). The CDR3 sequence: CASSIRGATFDTQYF. In nucleotides, the CDR3 is TGTGCCAGTAGTATCAGGGGTGCAACGTTTGATACGCAGTATTTT.

The rearrangement joins TRBV28 to TRBJ1-1, with D perhaps TRBD1 (6 bases). CDR1 MDHEN and CDR2 SYDVKM come from the germline V gene. The V gene lost 7 bases and the J gene lost 6 bases, with 21 bases spanning the gap. This CDR3 has 15 amino acids. For the CDR3, the DNA is TGTGCCAGCACCATTGGGCGCGGGGGGGGCGCTGAAGCTTTCTTT. Its translation: CASTIGRGGGAEAFF.

This clone was seen more than once but under ten times. The chain recombines TRBV5-6 with TRBJ2-3; D perhaps matches TRBD2 (5 bases). CDR1 is SGHDT, CDR2 YYEEEE, per germline. The V end lost 4 bases, the J end lost 5 bases, and 14 bases lay between the germline ends. The CDR3 runs 14 residues. DNA of the CDR3: TGTGCCAGCAGCGGTCGGACTGGAAGAGATACGCAGTATTTT. As protein: CASSGRTGRDTQYF. Variable domain in full (rest from reference TRBV5-6 and TRBJ2-3): DAGVTQSPTHLIKTRGQQVTLRCSPKSGHDTVSWYQQALGQGPQFIFQYYEEEERQRGNFPDRFSGHQFPNYSSELNVNALLLGDSALYLCASSGRTGRDTQYFGPGTRLTVL.

V and J are TRBV7-8 and TRBJ2-1; 8 bases map to TRBD1. The V gene's germline CDR1 is SGHVS and CDR2 FQNEAQ. The CDR3 totals 16 residues. J gave up 5 bases and V 5 bases, and 11 bases lay outside the gene matches. CDR3 sequence (DNA): TGTGCCAGCAGCCCATACTACAGGGGGACGGACAATGAGCAGTTCTTC. Translation: CASSPYYRGTDNEQFF.

The chain combines TRBV2 with TRBJ2-5; possible D gene TRBD2, 5 bases. Per the germline V gene, CDR1 is SNHLY and CDR2 is FYNNEI. Trimming removed 4 bases from V and 5 bases from J, with 11 bases in between. This CDR3 contains 13 residues. In DNA form, the CDR3 reads TGTGCCAGCAGTGTGGAGGTGGGGGAGACCCAGTACTTC. Amino acids: CASSVEVGETQYF. The full variable domain, in which reference TRBV2 and TRBJ2-5 provide the parts outside the CDR3, is EPEVTQTPSHQVTQMGQEVILRCVPISNHLYFYWYRQILGQKVEFLVSFYNNEISEKSEIFDDQFSVERPDGSNFTLKIRSTKLEDSAMYFCASSVEVGETQYFGPGTRLLVL.

The chain has TRBV7-6 and TRBJ2-2; D is perhaps TRBD1 (6 bases). Per germline, CDR1 SGHVS and CDR2 FNYEAQ. CDR3 length equals 13 residues. Trimming removed 4 bases at V and 3 bases at J, with 6 bases between. CDR3 nucleotide sequence: TGTGCCAGCAGCTACAGGGACACCGGGGAGCTGTTTTTT. Translated: CASSYRDTGELFF. Looking up the rest from reference TRBV7-6 and TRBJ2-2 gives the full variable domain: GAGVSQSPRYKVTKRGQDVALRCDPISGHVSLYWYRQALGQGPEFLTYFNYEAQQDKSGLPNDRFSAERPEGSISTLTIQRTEQRDSAMYRCASSYRDTGELFFGEGSRLTVL.

The V and J genes are TRBV15 and TRBJ1-6; D possibly corresponds to TRBD1 (5 bases). Germline assignment: CDR1 LNHNV and CDR2 YYDKDF (reference sequence). The CDR3 loop spans 18 amino acids. Deletions cut 0 bases from V and 9 bases from J, with 21 bases between. CDR3 DNA sequence: TGTGCCACCAGCAGAGATAGGGCAGGGTGGGGTGTCGGTTCACCCCTCCACTTT. Translation: CATSRDRAGWGVGSPLHF.

This clone was recorded at least ten times. The chain links TRBV19 to TRBJ2-5; D is perhaps TRBD1 (6 bases). The V and J ends lost 5 bases and 3 bases respectively, with 13 bases between them. CDR1 and CDR2 from the germline V gene are LNHDA and SQIVND (reference sequence). The CDR3 consists of 14 residues. CDR3 DNA: TGTGCCAGTAGTCCACGGACAGTAGAAGAGACCCAGTACTTC. It codes for CASSPRTVEETQYF.

The chain couples TRBV7-9 to TRBJ1-2; no firm D call. The germline V gene has CDR1 SEHNR and CDR2 FQNEAQ (reference sequence). This CDR3 is built from 12 residues. The germline V and J ends were trimmed by 5 bases and 8 bases, with 12 bases remaining between them. The CDR3 coding sequence is TGTGCCAGCAGCCCGACAAGTTTGGGCTACACCTTC. It is translated as CASSPTSLGYTF.

J is TRBJ1-2 and V is TRBV28, with unresolved D. Germline CDR1 and CDR2: MDHEN and SYDVKM. The CDR3 length is 13 residues. Trimming stripped 6 bases from V and 3 bases from J, with 11 bases between. CDR3 region: CASSPGSHYGYTF. For the CDR3, the DNA is TGTGCCAGCAGCCCCGGGTCGCACTATGGCTACACCTTC.

V and J are TRBV6-5 and TRBJ2-5; TRBD1 aligns across 8 bases. The CDR3 is made up of 13 amino acids. Trimming removed 6 bases from V and 5 bases from J; junction bases left unmatched: 5. Per germline, CDR1 MNHEY and CDR2 SVGAGI. The CDR3 DNA reads TGTGCCAGCAGACGGGACAGGCCGGAGACCCAGTACTTC. Its protein product is CASRRDRPETQYF.

V and J are TRBV7-8 and TRBJ2-3; tentative D call: TRBD1 (6 bases). Germline V gene data show CDR1 as SGHVS and CDR2 as FQNEAQ. The germline V and J ends were trimmed by 5 bases and 4 bases, with 16 bases remaining between them. The CDR3 sequence is 15 residues long. CDR3: CASSPTTTGPDTQYF. The DNA of the CDR3 is TGTGCCAGCAGCCCCACCACTACAGGGCCAGATACGCAGTATTTT.

The chain combines TRBV20-1 with TRBJ2-7; no reliable D call. Germline V gene data show CDR1 as DFQATT and CDR2 as SNEGSKA (reference sequence). This CDR3 spans 11 amino acids. Trimming took off 6 bases at V and 2 bases at J, with 8 bases between the two ends. CDR3 bases: TGCAGTGCCCCTAGTGCCTACGAGCAGTACTTC. Its protein product is CSAPSAYEQYF.